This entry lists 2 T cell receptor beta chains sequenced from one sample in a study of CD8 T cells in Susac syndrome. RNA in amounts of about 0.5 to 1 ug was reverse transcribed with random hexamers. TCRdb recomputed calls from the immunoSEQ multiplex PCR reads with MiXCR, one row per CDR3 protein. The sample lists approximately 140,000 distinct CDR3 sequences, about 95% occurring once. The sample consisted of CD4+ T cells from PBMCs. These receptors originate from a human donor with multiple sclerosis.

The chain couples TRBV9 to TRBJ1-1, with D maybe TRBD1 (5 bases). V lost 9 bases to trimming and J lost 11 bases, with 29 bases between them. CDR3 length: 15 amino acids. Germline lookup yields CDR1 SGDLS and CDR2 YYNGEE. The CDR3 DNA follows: TGTGCCACCCAGCCCCCGGGGGACGGGACTATGGGCGCTTTCTTT. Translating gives CATQPPGDGTMGAFF.

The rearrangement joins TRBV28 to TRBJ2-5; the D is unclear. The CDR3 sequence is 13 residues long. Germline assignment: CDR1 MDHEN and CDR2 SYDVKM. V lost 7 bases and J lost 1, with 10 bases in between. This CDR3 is CASTVRAQETQYF. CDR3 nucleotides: TGTGCCAGCACCGTCCGGGCCCAAGAGACCCAGTACTTC.